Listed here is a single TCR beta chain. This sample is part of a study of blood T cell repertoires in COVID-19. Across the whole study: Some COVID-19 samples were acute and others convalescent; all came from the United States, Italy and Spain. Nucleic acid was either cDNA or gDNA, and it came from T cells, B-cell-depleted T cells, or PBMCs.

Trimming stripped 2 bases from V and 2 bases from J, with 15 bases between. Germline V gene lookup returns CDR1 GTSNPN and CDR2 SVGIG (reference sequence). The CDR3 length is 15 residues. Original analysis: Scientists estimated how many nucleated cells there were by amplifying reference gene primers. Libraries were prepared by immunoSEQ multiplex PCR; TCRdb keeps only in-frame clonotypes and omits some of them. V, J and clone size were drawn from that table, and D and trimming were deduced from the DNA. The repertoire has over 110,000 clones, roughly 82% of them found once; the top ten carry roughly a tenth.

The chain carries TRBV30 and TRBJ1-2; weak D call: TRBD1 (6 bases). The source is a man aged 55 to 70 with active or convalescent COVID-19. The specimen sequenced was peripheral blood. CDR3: CAWSKPGAINYGYTF. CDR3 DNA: TGTGCCTGGAGTAAGCCAGGGGCCATCAACTATGGCTACACCTTC.